Below, 12 T cell receptor beta chains from the same sample are listed, as sequenced in a study of T cells in Graves' hyperthyroidism and ophthalmopathy. RNA transcripts provided the source from which TCR beta CDR3 regions were amplified. The HTBI primer set drove a first-round RT-PCR of the TCR CDR3. Each CDR3 protein is one row after TCRdb ran MiXCR on the multiplex PCR reads. The sample consists of 250,000 to 350,000 distinct CDR3 sequences, more than 15% of them appearing once. Sequencing used blood. The receptors stem from a woman aged 55 to 70 with Graves' ophthalmopathy.

This clonotype was picked up many times. The chain couples TRBV6-1 to TRBJ1-2, with D possibly TRBD1 on 6 matching bases. V was cut by 5 bases and J by 8 bases, with 24 bases left in between. Germline values: CDR1 MNHNS, CDR2 SASEGT. The CDR3 is made up of 16 amino acids. CDR3 in DNA: TGTGCCAGCAGTCCATACGGGGGGGGCGCACCGAGCGGCTACACCTTC. Translated, it gives CASSPYGGGAPSGYTF.

This clonotype was seen repeatedly, ten times or more. This chain links TRBV5-1 with TRBJ2-5; TRBD1 or TRBD2 may be the D gene (5 bases each). The germline V and J ends were trimmed by 4 bases and 1 base, with 17 bases remaining between them. CDR1 and CDR2 from the germline V gene are SGHRS and YFSETQ. The CDR3 length is 16 residues. The CDR3 reads CASSGTAGTFQETQYF. CDR3 nucleotide sequence: TGCGCCAGCAGCGGGACGGCAGGGACCTTCCAAGAGACCCAGTACTTC.

The V and J genes are TRBV5-1 and TRBJ2-5, with 7 nucleotides matching TRBD2. Germline V gene sequence: CDR1 SGHRS, CDR2 YFSETQ. This CDR3 spans 16 amino acids. J was trimmed by 1 base and V by 0 bases; bases with no gene match: 6. In DNA form, the CDR3 reads TGCGCCAGCAGCTTGGGAGTGGGGGGGAGCCAAGAGACCCAGTACTTC. This codes for CASSLGVGGSQETQYF.

This clonotype was detected a few times. V is TRBV24-1 and J is TRBJ2-5; 9 positions match TRBD1. CDR3 length equals 13 residues. Germline loops: CDR1 KGHDR, CDR2 SFDVKD. Trimming took 7 bases from V and 5 from J; bases not matched to a gene: 4. In DNA form, the CDR3 reads TGTGCCACCAGGGGGGACAGGGAGGAGACCCAGTACTTC. This sequence encodes CATRGDREETQYF.

The gene calls are TRBV6-4 and TRBJ2-1, with 8 nucleotides matching TRBD1. V shed 2 bases, J shed 12 bases, and the junction held 6 bases outside the gene matches. The CDR3 loop spans 13 amino acids. The germline V gene has CDR1 MRHNA and CDR2 SNTAGT. CDR3: CASSDPGTGRQFF. The CDR3 nucleotides are TGTGCCAGCAGTGACCCAGGGACAGGACGGCAGTTCTTC.

This clonotype was detected only once. The genes are TRBV7-6 and TRBJ1-6, with D tentatively TRBD1 (6 bases). The CDR3 consists of 15 residues. Germline V gene data show CDR1 as SGHVS and CDR2 as FNYEAQ. Deletions cut 4 bases from V and 7 bases from J, with 14 bases between. The CDR3 sequence: CASSSGRGANSPLHF. The CDR3 DNA reads TGTGCCAGCAGCTCCGGACGGGGGGCCAATTCACCCCTCCACTTT.

This clonotype appeared many times. CDR3 nucleotide sequence: TGTGCCAGCAGCCCCTCCTATGGACAGGGATCCATTCAGTACTTC. This gives the protein CASSPSYGQGSIQYF. The gene calls are TRBV7-2 and TRBJ2-4; 8 bases are a match to TRBD1. Germline V CDR1 and CDR2: SGHTA, FQGNSA. This CDR3 has 15 residues. V dropped 5 bases and J dropped 9; count of bases not matched to a gene: 12. The variable domain in full, completed from reference TRBV7-2 and TRBJ2-4, reads GAGVSQSPSNKVTEKGKDVELRCDPISGHTALYWYRQSLGQGLEFLIYFQGNSAPDKSGLPSDRFSAERTGGSVSTLTIQRTQQEDSAVYLCASSPSYGQGSIQYFGAGTRLSVL.

This chain connects TRBV28 to TRBJ2-7; 7 nucleotides line up with TRBD1. CDR1 MDHEN and CDR2 SYDVKM come from the germline V gene. Trimming removed 6 bases from V and 3 bases from J; junction bases left unmatched: 11. The CDR3 totals 15 residues. The CDR3 protein is CASSATGTVSYEQYF. The DNA of the CDR3 is TGTGCCAGCAGCGCCACCGGGACAGTGAGCTACGAGCAGTACTTC.

This clonotype was counted ten times or more. The rearrangement uses TRBV20-1 and TRBJ2-1, with a weak D call TRBD1 (5 bases). The V gene's germline CDR1 is DFQATT and CDR2 SNEGSKA (reference sequence). Between the trimmed V and J ends, which lost 3 bases and 8 bases, there was a span of 23 bases. The CDR3 is 16 residues long. CDR3 in amino acids: CSASPSRAGQHHEQFF. The CDR3 DNA is TGCAGTGCTAGCCCTAGTAGGGCAGGGCAACACCATGAGCAGTTCTTC.

The chain combines TRBV10-3 with TRBJ1-6; D possibly corresponds to TRBD1 (5 bases). The germline V gene encodes CDR1 ENHRY and CDR2 SYGVKD. Trimming pared 0 bases from V and 6 bases from J, leaving 9 bases between. CDR3 size: 15 residues. The CDR3 sequence is CAISESEGSNSPLHF. The CDR3 DNA reads TGTGCCATCAGTGAGTCGGAGGGGTCTAATTCACCCCTCCACTTT.

This clonotype was detected a few times. The chain is built from TRBV6-1 and TRBJ2-7, with D possibly matching TRBD1 (5 bases). CDR1 is MNHNS, CDR2 SASEGT, per germline. With 8 bases removed from V and 0 bases from J, the gap between germline ends came to 17 bases. The CDR3 covers 15 residues. In DNA form, the CDR3 reads TGTGCCAGCGGTAGCAGGCAGGGCACCTCCTACGAGCAGTACTTC. Its translation is CASGSRQGTSYEQYF.

The gene calls are TRBV7-3 and TRBJ2-3; D unclear. The CDR3 covers 14 residues. From germline, CDR1 is SGHTA and CDR2 FQGTGA. The germline V and J ends were trimmed by 5 bases and 6 bases, with 15 bases remaining between them. CDR3 loop: CASSPVGGSDTQYF. Written as DNA, the CDR3 is TGTGCCAGCAGCCCGGTGGGTGGCAGCGATACGCAGTATTTT.